Reported below is one TCR beta chain. Antigen: not known. This sample was included in a study of T cell repertoires in cytomegalovirus infection. The overall study: It was the public TCR beta signatures that indicated both CMV infection and matching HLA type.

Notes on the study in general: Cumulated frequencies of public TCR beta families served to identify carriers of CMV plus the relevant HLA. HLA-C-restricted CMV clonotypes gave the most frequent clonotype in two of eight donors.

Trimming stripped 0 bases from V and 4 bases from J, with 13 bases between. In germline, CDR1 is LGHNA, CDR2 YNFKEQ. The CDR3 extends over 15 amino acids. TCRdb reprocessed the reads with MiXCR, giving one entry per CDR3 protein. The data show about 160,000 distinct CDR3 sequences, 17% seen once. The receptor's source is a human donor in good health (CMV status not recorded). Some clones in this sample may be carry-over from other donors' samples. This chain links TRBV4-2 with TRBJ2-7; a possible D gene is TRBD1 (6 bases). Input material: CD8+ T cells from PBMCs. The CDR3 DNA reads TGTGCCAGCAGCCAAGATCGAGGGGGTTGGTACGAGCAGTACTTC. It encodes CASSQDRGGWYEQYF.